Listed here is a single TCR beta chain. Its antigen target is currently unknown. Per-base quality was not reported, and no clone a single base away is much larger than it. These data originate in a study of blood T cell repertoires in COVID-19 (dated by TCRdb to the early 2020s). About the full investigation: Collaborator samples came from the United States, Italy and Spain and covered acute and convalescent phases of COVID-19. The samples were drawn from two sources: the first 160 participants of the ongoing ImmuneRACE study, and 950 to 1,500 subjects contributed by 6 global collaborators. The dataset comprised deeply sampled blood TCRbeta repertoires from subjects exposed to, actively infected with, or recovered from COVID-19. A de-identified subject ID, COVID-19 status, age in years and sex were almost always included in the sample metadata. A freely available public database, intended as a resource for researchers studying the immune response to SARS-CoV-2, is where the repertoires were released. Where available, HLA class I and class II types were obtained from metadata supplied by the sample provider rather than from assay-based typing. The material from the prospective study consisted of cDNA or gDNA derived from T cells, B-cell-depleted T cells, or PBMCs.

From its cysteine to its phenylalanine, the CDR3 spans 15 amino acids. Of the read, only the CDR3 DNA is kept; its 45 bases are in frame from base 1. The trim is 0 bases for V and 4 bases for J, with a gap of 10 bases between the germline ends. Taken from the germline V gene, the CDR1 and CDR2 loops are SGDLS and YYNGEE. What the study reported, not specific to this receptor: The quantity of clinical and demographic metadata differed by source and by participant and was supplied without curation.

Participants in the prospective study were aged roughly 18 to 100 years, lived in 20 to 30 United States geographic areas, and enrolled through a virtual design. To assign participants to cohorts, the prospective study relied on clinical history that participants themselves reported in a screening survey and a study questionnaire. Mobile phlebotomists in the prospective study collected whole blood, serum and a nasopharyngeal or oropharyngeal swab from every participant. Additional blood draws and questionnaires over an approximately 2-month period could optionally be provided by prospective study participants. Before DNA extraction, blood samples from the prospective study were shipped at room temperature or frozen. The immunoSEQ Assay, a bias-controlled multiplex PCR, was used to amplify TCRbeta CDR3 regions from genomic DNA. Under the source paper's analysis protocol: The number of nucleated cells in each sample was estimated by amplification of reference gene primers within the assay. To quantify the absolute abundance of each unique TCRbeta CDR3 rearrangement, sequence reads were collapsed and filtered. For each sample, productive Simpson clonality was calculated by taking the square root of Simpson's diversity index across productive rearrangements. The table was pulled from immuneACCESS by TCRdb, which kept in-frame rearrangements only. Such tables lose some clones; where checked, under half of the loss comes from unresolved V genes, and the rest has no known cause. The DNA gave D and trimming, while V, J and clone size come from that table. Counted in this sample were some 250,000 clones; about 89% of them appeared once. The ten largest clones capture more than 1% of the sample.

The sequenced material came from PBMCs or T cells enriched from blood (not recorded which). This sequence originates from a human donor in a cohort exposed to, infected with or recovered from COVID-19 (not recorded which). The donor label of this sample is uncertain. The V gene is TRBV9 and the J gene is TRBJ2-2; a weak D assignment points to TRBD1 (5 bases agree). The DNA sequence follows: TGTGCCAGCAGCGTAGGTCCAGGGCCCACCGGGGAGCTGTTTTTT. The encoded protein is CASSVGPGPTGELFF.